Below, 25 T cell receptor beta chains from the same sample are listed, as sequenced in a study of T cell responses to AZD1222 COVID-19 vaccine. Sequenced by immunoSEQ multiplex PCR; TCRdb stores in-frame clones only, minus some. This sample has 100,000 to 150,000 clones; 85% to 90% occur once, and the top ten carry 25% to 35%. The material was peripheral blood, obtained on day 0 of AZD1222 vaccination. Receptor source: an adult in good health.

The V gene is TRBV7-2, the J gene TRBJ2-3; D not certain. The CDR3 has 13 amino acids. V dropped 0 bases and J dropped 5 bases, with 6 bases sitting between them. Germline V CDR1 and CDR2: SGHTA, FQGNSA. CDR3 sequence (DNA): TGTGCCAGCAGCTTAGCTTTTGGAGATACGCAGTATTTT. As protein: CASSLAFGDTQYF.

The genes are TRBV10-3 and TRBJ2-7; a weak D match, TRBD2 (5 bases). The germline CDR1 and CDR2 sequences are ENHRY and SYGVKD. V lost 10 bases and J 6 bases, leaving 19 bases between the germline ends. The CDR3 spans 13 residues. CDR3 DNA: TGTGCCACCACCCTGCGAGAGGAGGTCGAGCAGTACTTC. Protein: CATTLREEVEQYF.

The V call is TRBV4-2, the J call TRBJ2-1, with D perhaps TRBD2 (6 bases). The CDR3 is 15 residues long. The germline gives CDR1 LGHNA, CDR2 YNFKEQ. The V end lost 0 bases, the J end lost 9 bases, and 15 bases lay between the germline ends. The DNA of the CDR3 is TGTGCCAGCAGCCAAGATCTACTAGCAGTTGGTGAGCAGTTCTTC. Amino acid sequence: CASSQDLLAVGEQFF.

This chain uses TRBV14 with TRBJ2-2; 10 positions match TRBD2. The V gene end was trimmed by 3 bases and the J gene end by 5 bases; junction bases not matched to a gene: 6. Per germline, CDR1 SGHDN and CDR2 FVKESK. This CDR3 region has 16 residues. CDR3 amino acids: CASSHSSGRFTGELFF. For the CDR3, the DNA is TGTGCCAGCAGCCACTCTAGCGGGAGATTTACCGGGGAGCTGTTTTTT.

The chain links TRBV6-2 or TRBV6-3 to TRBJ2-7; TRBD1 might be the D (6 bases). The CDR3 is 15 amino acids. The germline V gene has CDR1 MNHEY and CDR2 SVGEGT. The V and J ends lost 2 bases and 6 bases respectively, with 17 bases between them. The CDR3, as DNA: TGTGCCAGCAGTTACCCCCGCACAGGGTACTTCGAGCAGTACTTC. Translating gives CASSYPRTGYFEQYF.

CDR3 bases: TGTGCCTGGAGTGTGGGACTAGGGAACACCGGGGAGCTGTTTTTT. This translates into CAWSVGLGNTGELFF. This sequence joins TRBV30 and TRBJ2-2; 8 nucleotides align to TRBD2. Germline V gives CDR1 GTSNPN, CDR2 SVGIG (reference sequence). V shed 0 bases, J shed 1 base, and the junction held 1 base outside the gene matches. This CDR3 is built from 15 residues.

CDR3 in DNA: TGTGCCAGCTATAAGGGACCCCAAGAGACCCAGTACTTC. It codes for CASYKGPQETQYF. The chain links TRBV27 to TRBJ2-5, with D perhaps TRBD1 or TRBD2 (5 bases each). The CDR3 totals 13 residues. CDR1 and CDR2 (germline): MNHEY, SMNVEV (reference sequence). Deletions cut 8 bases from V and 1 base from J, with 11 bases between.

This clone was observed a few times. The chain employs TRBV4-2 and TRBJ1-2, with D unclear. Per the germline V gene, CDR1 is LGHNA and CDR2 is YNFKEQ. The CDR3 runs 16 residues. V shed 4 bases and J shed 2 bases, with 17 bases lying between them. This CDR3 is CASSRVESLENYGYTF. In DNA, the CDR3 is TGTGCCAGCAGCCGAGTCGAGTCCCTTGAAAACTATGGCTACACCTTC.

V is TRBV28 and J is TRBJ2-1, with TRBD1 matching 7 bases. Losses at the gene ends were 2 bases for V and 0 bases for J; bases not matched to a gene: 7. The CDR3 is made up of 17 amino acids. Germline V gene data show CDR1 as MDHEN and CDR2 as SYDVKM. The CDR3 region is CASSLDRVEPSYNEQFF. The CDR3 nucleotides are TGTGCCAGCAGTTTAGACAGGGTAGAGCCCTCCTACAATGAGCAGTTCTTC.

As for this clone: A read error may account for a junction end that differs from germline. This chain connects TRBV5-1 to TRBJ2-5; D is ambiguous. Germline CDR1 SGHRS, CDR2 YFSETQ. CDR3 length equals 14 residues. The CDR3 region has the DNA TGCGCCAGCAGCCCCGGTCGGCTACAAGGGACCCAGTACTTC. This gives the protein CASSPGRLQGTQYF.

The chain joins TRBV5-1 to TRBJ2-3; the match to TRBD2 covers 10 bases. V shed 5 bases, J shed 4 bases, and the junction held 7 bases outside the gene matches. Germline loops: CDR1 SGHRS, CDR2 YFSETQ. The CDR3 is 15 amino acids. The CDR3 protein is CASRDISGGPDTQYF. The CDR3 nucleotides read TGCGCCAGCAGGGATATTAGCGGGGGGCCAGATACGCAGTATTTT.

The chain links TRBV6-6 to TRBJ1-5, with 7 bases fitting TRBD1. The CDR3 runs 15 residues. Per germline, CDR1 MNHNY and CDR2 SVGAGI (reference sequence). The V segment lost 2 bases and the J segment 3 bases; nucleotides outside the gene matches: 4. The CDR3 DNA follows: TGTGCCAGCAGTTACACGGGACAGCACAATCAGCCCCAGCATTTT. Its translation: CASSYTGQHNQPQHF.

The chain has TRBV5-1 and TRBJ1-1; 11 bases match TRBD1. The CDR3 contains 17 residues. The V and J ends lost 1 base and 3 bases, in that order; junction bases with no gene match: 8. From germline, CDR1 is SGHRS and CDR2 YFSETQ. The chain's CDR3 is CASSLWTGGFRDTEAFF. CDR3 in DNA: TGCGCCAGCAGCTTGTGGACAGGGGGCTTCAGGGACACTGAAGCTTTCTTT.

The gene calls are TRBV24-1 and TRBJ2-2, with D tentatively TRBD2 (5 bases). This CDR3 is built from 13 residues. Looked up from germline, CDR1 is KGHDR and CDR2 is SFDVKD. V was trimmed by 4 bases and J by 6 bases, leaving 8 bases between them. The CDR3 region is CATSDRGPGELFF. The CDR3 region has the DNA TGTGCCACCAGTGACCGGGGTCCCGGGGAGCTGTTTTTT.

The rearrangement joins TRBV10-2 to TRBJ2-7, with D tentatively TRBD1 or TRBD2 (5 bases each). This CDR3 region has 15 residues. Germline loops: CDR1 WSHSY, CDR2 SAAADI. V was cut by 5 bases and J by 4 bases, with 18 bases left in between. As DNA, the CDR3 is TGCGCCAGCAGTTACCCCGGGACCACATATTACGAGCAGTACTTC. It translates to CASSYPGTTYYEQYF.

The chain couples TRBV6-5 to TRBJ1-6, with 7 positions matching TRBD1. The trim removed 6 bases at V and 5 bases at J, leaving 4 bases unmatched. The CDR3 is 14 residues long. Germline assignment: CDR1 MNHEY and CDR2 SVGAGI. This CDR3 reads CASSPGTDNSPLHF. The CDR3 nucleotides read TGTGCCAGCAGCCCCGGGACAGATAATTCACCCCTCCACTTT.

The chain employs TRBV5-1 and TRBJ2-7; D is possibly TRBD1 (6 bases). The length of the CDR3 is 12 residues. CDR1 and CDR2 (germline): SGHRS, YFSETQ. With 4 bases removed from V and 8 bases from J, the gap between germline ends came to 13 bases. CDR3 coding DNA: TGCGCCAGCAGCGCGGACAGTCAACAGCAGTACTTC. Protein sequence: CASSADSQQQYF.

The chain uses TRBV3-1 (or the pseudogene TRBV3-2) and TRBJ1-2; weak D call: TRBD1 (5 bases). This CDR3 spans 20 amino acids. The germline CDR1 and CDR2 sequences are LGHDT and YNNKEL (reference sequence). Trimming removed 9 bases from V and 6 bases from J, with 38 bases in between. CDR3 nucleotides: TGTGCCAGAACCGGGATCGTGTTACTCGGGGCGGACTGGGGTCGGAATGGCTACACCTTC. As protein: CARTGIVLLGADWGRNGYTF.

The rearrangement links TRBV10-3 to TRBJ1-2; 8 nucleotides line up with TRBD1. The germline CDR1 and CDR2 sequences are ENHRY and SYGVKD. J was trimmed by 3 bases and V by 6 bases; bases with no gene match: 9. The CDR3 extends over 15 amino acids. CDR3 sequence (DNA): TGTGCCATCAGAGCGGGACTGACAGGGGACTATGGCTACACCTTC. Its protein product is CAIRAGLTGDYGYTF.

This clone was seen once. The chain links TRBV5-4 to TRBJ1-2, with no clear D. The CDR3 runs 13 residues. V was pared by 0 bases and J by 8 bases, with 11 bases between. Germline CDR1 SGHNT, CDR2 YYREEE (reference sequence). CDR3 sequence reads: CASSLDRRAGYTF. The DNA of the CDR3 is TGTGCCAGCAGCTTGGACAGACGGGCAGGCTACACCTTC. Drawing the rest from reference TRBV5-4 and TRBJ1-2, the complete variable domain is ETGVTQSPTHLIKTRGQQVTLRCSSQSGHNTVSWYQQALGQGPQFIFQYYREEENGRGNFPPRFSGLQFPNYSSELNVNALELDDSALYLCASSLDRRAGYTFGSGTRLTVV.

The CDR3 nucleotides read TGCGCCAGCAGCTTGGATGCGGGGGGCGCGGACTATGGCTACACCTTC. This gives the protein CASSLDAGGADYGYTF. The chain is built from TRBV5-1 and TRBJ1-2, with D perhaps TRBD1 (6 bases). Germline CDR1 SGHRS, CDR2 YFSETQ. The CDR3 covers 16 residues. V lost 0 bases, J lost 3 bases, and 15 bases lay in between.

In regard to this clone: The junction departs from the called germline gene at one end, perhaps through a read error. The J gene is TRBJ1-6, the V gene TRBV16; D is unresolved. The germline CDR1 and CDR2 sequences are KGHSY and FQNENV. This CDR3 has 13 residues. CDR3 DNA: TGTGCCAGCAGCCAATCCGTCGGTTCACCCTTCCACTTT. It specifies CASSQSVGSPFHF.

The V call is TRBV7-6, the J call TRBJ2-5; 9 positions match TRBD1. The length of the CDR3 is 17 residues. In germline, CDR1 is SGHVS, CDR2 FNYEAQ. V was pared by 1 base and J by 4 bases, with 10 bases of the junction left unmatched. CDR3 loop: CASSLGGIQGALETQYF. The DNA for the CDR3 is TGTGCCAGCAGCTTAGGGGGGATACAGGGGGCATTAGAGACCCAGTACTTC. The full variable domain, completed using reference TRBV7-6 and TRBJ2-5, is GAGVSQSPRYKVTKRGQDVALRCDPISGHVSLYWYRQALGQGPEFLTYFNYEAQQDKSGLPNDRFSAERPEGSISTLTIQRTEQRDSAMYRCASSLGGIQGALETQYFGPGTRLLVL.

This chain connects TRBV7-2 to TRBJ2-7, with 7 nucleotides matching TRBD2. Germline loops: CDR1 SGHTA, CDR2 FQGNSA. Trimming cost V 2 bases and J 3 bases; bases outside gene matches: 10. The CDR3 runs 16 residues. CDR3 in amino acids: CASSLMGGRGDYEQYF. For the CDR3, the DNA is TGTGCCAGCAGCTTAATGGGAGGGCGCGGGGACTACGAGCAGTACTTC.

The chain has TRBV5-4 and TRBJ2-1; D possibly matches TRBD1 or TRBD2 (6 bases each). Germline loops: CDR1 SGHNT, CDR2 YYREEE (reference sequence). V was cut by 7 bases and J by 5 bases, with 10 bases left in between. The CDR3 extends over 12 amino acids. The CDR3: CASGGPNNEQFF. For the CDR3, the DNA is TGTGCCAGCGGGGGGCCTAACAATGAGCAGTTCTTC.